This T cell receptor beta chain was sequenced during a study of blood T cell repertoires in COVID-19. The germline V gene has CDR1 LGHNA and CDR2 YNFKEQ. Trimming pared 0 bases from V and 2 bases from J, leaving 10 bases between. The CDR3 totals 16 residues. Only in-frame clones appear in the TCRdb table, and some are missing; sequencing was by immunoSEQ multiplex PCR. The sample holds fewer than 250,000 clones, approximately 80% seen once. This clone was detected a few times. The chain has TRBV4-2 and TRBJ2-2; tentative D call: TRBD1 (5 bases). The sequenced material came from peripheral blood. This sequence was found in a woman in her 70s with acute or convalescent COVID-19. The CDR3 region is CASSQDRDGNTGELFF. CDR3 coding DNA: TGTGCCAGCAGCCAAGACAGGGATGGTAACACCGGGGAGCTGTTTTTT.